What follows are 7 T cell receptor beta chains derived from one specimen sequenced in a study of T-cell memory formation after mild COVID-19. One entry per CDR3 protein, called by TCRdb with MiXCR from the 5' RACE reads. The sample yields 170,000 or so distinct CDR3 sequences, about 21% seen once. Material: PBMCs or a T cell subset sorted from them (not recorded which). These receptors all stem from an adult woman who had mild COVID-19 (a few samples of this study predate the infection). Cell type and time point are not known.

The chain couples TRBV10-3 to TRBJ1-2; D remains ambiguous. This CDR3 spans 13 amino acids. Germline V gene sequence: CDR1 ENHRY, CDR2 SYGVKD. The ends were cut back, 3 bases at V and 10 bases at J, with 15 bases in the middle. The CDR3 coding sequence is TGTGCCATCAGTGAATTCGGGAGTCCTGACTACACCTTC. Encoded protein: CAISEFGSPDYTF.

This clonotype has more than one count but fewer than ten. V is TRBV12-3 or TRBV12-4 and J is TRBJ1-3; D may be TRBD1 (6 bases). CDR3 length: 15 amino acids. V lost 4 bases and J 1 base, leaving 11 bases between the germline ends. The CDR3 sequence: CASSSITGSGNTIYF. Here the CDR3 DNA reads TGTGCCAGCAGTTCCATCACAGGGTCTGGAAACACCATATATTTT.

There are a few counts of this clonotype. The rearrangement uses TRBV12-3 or TRBV12-4 and TRBJ2-2, with a weak D call TRBD2 (6 bases). CDR3 length equals 17 residues. V was shortened by 2 bases and J by 5 bases, with 18 bases between the two germline ends. The CDR3 loop reads CASSLLLLASGTGELFF. The DNA for the CDR3 is TGTGCCAGCAGTTTACTCCTACTAGCATCGGGAACCGGGGAGCTGTTTTTT.

This clonotype was counted only a few times. This chain joins TRBV30 and TRBJ2-1; possible D gene TRBD2, 6 bases. V lost 0 bases to trimming and J lost 10 bases, with 10 bases between them. CDR3 length: 12 residues. Germline assignment: CDR1 GTSNPN and CDR2 SVGIG (reference sequence). CDR3 nucleotide sequence: TGTGCCTGGAGTGTGGGCGGACTAGAGCAGTTCTTC. The encoded protein is CAWSVGGLEQFF.

The chain carries TRBV19 and TRBJ2-1; TRBD2 matches 10 bases. The V and J ends lost 1 base and 1 base, in that order; junction bases with no gene match: 1. The CDR3 contains 16 residues. The germline V gene has CDR1 LNHDA and CDR2 SQIVND (reference sequence). The CDR3 protein is CASSIGAGGSYNEQFF. For the CDR3, the DNA is TGTGCCAGTAGTATAGGAGCGGGAGGGTCCTACAATGAGCAGTTCTTC.

This clonotype has more than one count but fewer than ten. This chain joins TRBV27 and TRBJ2-3; 11 nucleotides agree with TRBD2. The CDR3 spans 19 residues. V lost 4 bases and J lost 1; bases outside the gene matches: 13. Looked up from germline, CDR1 is MNHEY and CDR2 is SMNVEV (reference sequence). This CDR3 is CASSSPTSGAGWGTDTQYF. Written as DNA, the CDR3 is TGTGCCAGCAGTTCCCCGACTAGCGGGGCGGGCTGGGGCACAGATACGCAGTATTTT.

This clonotype was seen a few times. CDR3 loop: CASSYSGQGDGYTF. In nucleotides, the CDR3 is TGTGCCAGCAGTTACTCCGGACAGGGGGATGGCTACACCTTC. V is TRBV6-2 or TRBV6-3 and J is TRBJ1-2; 10 bases line up with TRBD1. The CDR3 has 14 residues. Germline CDR1 reads MNHEY; CDR2 reads SVGEGT. V was clipped by 0 bases and J by 6 bases; unmatched bases: 1.